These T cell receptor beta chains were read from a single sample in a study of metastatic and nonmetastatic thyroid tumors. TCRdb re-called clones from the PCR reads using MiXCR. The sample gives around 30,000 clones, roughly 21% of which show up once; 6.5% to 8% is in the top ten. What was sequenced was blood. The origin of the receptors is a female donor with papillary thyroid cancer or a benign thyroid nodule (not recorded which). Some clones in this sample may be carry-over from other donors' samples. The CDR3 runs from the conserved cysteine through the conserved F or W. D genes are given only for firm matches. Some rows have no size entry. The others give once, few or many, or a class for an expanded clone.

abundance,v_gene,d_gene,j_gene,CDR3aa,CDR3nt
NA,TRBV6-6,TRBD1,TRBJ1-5,CASSYRDRGGQPQHF,TGTGCCAGCAGTTACCGGGACAGGGGTGGACAGCCCCAGCATTTT
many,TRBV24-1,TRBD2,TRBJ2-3,CATSAGGSADTQYF,TGTGCCACCAGTGCCGGCGGGAGCGCAGATACGCAGTATTTT
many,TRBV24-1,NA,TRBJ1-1,CATSDLVNTEAFF,TGTGCCACCAGTGATTTGGTGAACACTGAAGCTTTCTTT
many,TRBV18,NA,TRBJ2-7,CASSPLGPGVGDEQYF,TGTGCCAGCTCACCATTAGGTCCGGGGGTAGGCGACGAGCAGTACTTC
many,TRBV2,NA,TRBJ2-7,CASSEGAALMREQYF,TGTGCCAGCAGTGAAGGGGCAGCCCTTATGAGGGAGCAGTACTTC
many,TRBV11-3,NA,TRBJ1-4,CASSFSTGSGEKLFF,TGTGCCAGCAGCTTCTCCACAGGGTCGGGCGAAAAACTGTTTTTT
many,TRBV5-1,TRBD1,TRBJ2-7,CASSFDRGSYEQYF,TGCGCCAGCAGCTTCGACAGGGGCTCCTACGAGCAGTACTTC
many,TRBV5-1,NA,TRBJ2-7,CASSLVYRAVYEQYF,TGCGCCAGCAGCTTGGTGTATAGGGCTGTGTACGAGCAGTACTTC
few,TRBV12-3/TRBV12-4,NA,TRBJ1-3,CASSPQSSGNTIYF,TGTGCCAGCAGCCCACAGAGCTCTGGAAACACCATATATTTT
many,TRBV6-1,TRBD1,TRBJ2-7,CASRRRGQPFDEQYF,TGTGCCAGCAGACGACGGGGACAGCCCTTCGACGAGCAGTACTTC
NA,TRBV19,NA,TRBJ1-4,CASSISSDNEKLFF,TGTGCCAGTAGTATCAGTAGTGATAATGAAAAACTGTTTTTC
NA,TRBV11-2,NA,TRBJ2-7,CASRTTGYYEQYF,TGTGCCAGCAGGACCACAGGGTACTACGAGCAGTACTTC
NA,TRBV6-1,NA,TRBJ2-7,CASTSGVTLAYEQYF,TGTGCCAGCACATCCGGCGTGACTTTGGCCTACGAGCAGTACTTC
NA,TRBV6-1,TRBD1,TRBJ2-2,CASSEGTDNTGELFF,TGTGCCAGCAGTGAGGGGACAGATAACACCGGGGAGCTGTTTTTT
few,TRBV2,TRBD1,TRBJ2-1,CASRGLRDRGNEQFF,TGTGCCAGCCGGGGCCTCCGGGACAGGGGTAATGAGCAGTTCTTC
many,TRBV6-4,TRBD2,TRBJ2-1,CASSETGLVSEQFF,TGTGCCAGCAGCGAAACGGGACTAGTCAGTGAGCAGTTCTTC
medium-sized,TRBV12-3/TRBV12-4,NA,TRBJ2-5,CASSFTGMETQYF,TGTGCCAGCAGTTTTACAGGGATGGAGACCCAGTACTTC
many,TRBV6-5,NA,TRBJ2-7,CASSYSWPGSNYEQYF,TGTGCCAGCAGTTACTCTTGGCCGGGTTCCAACTACGAGCAGTACTTC
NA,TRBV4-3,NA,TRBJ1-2,CASSQGGNNYGYTF,TGCGCCAGCAGCCAAGGGGGAAATAACTATGGCTACACCTTC
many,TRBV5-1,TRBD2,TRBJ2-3,CASSISGKSTDTQYF,TGCGCCAGCAGCATCAGCGGGAAAAGCACAGATACGCAGTATTTT
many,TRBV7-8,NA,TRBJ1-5,CASSSGWGPQPQHF,TGTGCCAGCAGTTCAGGCTGGGGGCCCCAGCCCCAGCATTTT
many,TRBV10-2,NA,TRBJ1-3,CASSESGGSGNTIYF,TGCGCCAGCAGTGAGTCGGGGGGGTCTGGAAACACCATATATTTT
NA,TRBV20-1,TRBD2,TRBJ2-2,CSANSGGESGELFF,TGCAGTGCAAATAGCGGGGGGGAGAGCGGGGAGCTGTTTTTT
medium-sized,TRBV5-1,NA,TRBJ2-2,CASSLAVTGTTTGELFF,TGCGCCAGCAGCTTGGCGGTTACCGGGACAACCACCGGGGAGCTGTTTTTT
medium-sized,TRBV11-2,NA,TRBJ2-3,CASSLDSGTDTQYF,TGTGCCAGCAGCCTAGACAGTGGCACAGATACGCAGTATTTT
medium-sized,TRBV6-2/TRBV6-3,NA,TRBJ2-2,CASSYLNTGELFF,TGTGCCAGCAGTTACCTGAACACCGGGGAGCTGTTTTTT
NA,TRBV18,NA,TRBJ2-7,CASSTFGQGYEQYF,TGTGCCAGCTCTACCTTTGGCCAGGGCTACGAGCAGTACTTC
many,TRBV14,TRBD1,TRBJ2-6,CASSQRGRGANVLTF,TGTGCCAGCAGCCAAAGGGGGCGTGGGGCCAACGTCCTGACTTTC
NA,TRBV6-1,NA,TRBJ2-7,CASSVGPRVPYEQYF,TGTGCCAGCAGTGTGGGACCTAGAGTTCCCTACGAGCAGTACTTC
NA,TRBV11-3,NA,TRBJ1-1,CASSLDGTGEAFF,TGTGCCAGCAGCTTAGACGGAACAGGGGAAGCTTTCTTT